Below, one TCR beta chain is given with its context. What it binds is not known. This record comes from a study of Ad26.COV2.S vaccination and SARS-CoV-2 variants. On the study more broadly: Intramuscularly, Ad26.COV2.S was given either once or twice, 56 days apart. Study-wide results and limits: Researchers reported similar non-spike TCR breadth in vaccine and placebo recipients.

The CDR3 runs to 14 residues. The germline V gene has CDR1 LGHNA and CDR2 YNFKEQ. V lost 1 base, J lost 6 bases, and 11 bases lay in between. The treatment was: roughly 20 received Ad26.COV2.S at low or high dose, single or two shots; roughly five received placebo; per-sample allocation not given. Day 63 following the first vaccine or placebo injection was when the samples were taken. TCRdb's table, derived via immunoSEQ multiplex PCR, lists solely in-frame clones and lacks some. The table has 350,000 to 500,000 clones, about 93% seen once. This chain connects TRBV4-2 to TRBJ2-3; D is ambiguous. The specimen comprised peripheral blood, sampled in a trial of Ad26.COV2.S vaccine versus placebo. This TCR derives from a person between 18 and 65 years old who received the Ad26.COV2.S COVID-19 vaccine or a placebo. CDR3 DNA: TGTGCCAGCAGCCAAGGGGTCGGGTGGGATACGCAGTATTTT. This sequence encodes CASSQGVGWDTQYF.